This record covers a single T cell receptor (beta chain). Its antigen is not identified. This specimen belongs to a study of T cells in Graves' hyperthyroidism and ophthalmopathy. General study points: Researchers report that a 13 V-J model separated ophthalmopathy from stable hyperthyroidism. Blood samples included most of the expanded thyroid clonotypes exceeding 0.001. The model made its ophthalmopathy prediction, and onset followed a median approximately six months later.

RNA transcripts were the template for amplifying TCR beta CDR3 regions. Carried out on the TCR CDR3, a first-round RT-PCR used the HTBI primer set. TCRdb redid the calling of the multiplex PCR reads with MiXCR, one entry per CDR3 protein. The sample lists 300,000 to 450,000 distinct CDR3 sequences; around 14% were seen once. Recently diagnosed hyperthyroidism of less than 2 months' duration affected patients aged 18 to 65. This CDR3 spans 18 amino acids. Trimming cost V 1 base and J 4 bases; bases outside gene matches: 10. From germline, CDR1 is KGHSH and CDR2 LQKENI. The sequencing input was blood. The chain joins TRBV18 to TRBJ2-4, with TRBD1 matching 10 bases. The TCR comes from a woman younger than 30 with Graves' hyperthyroidism that later progressed to Graves' ophthalmopathy. The CDR3 DNA is TGTGCCAGCTCACCACTGATGGGCGGACAGGGGGTTAAAAACATTCAGTACTTC. It is translated as CASSPLMGGQGVKNIQYF.